These T cell receptor beta chains were read from a single sample in a study of T-cell memory formation after mild COVID-19. TCRdb redid the calling of the 5' RACE reads with MiXCR, one entry per CDR3 protein. The table lists hundreds of thousands of distinct CDR3 sequences, about 23% of them singletons, with around 13% in the top ten. Sequencing used PBMCs or a T cell subset sorted from them (not recorded which). These receptors all come from an adult woman who had mild COVID-19 (a few samples of this study predate the infection). Cell type and time point are not known. Each CDR3 is given with its conserved first and last residue. The D gene is left open where the match is weak. Only some rows state a clone size, as once, few, many or a class for expanded clones.

j_call clone_size v_call d_call cdr3_aa cdr3_nt
TRBJ2-1 - TRBV5-1 TRBD2 CASSSTSGGPYNEQFF TGCGCCAGCAGCTCGACTAGCGGGGGCCCCTACAATGAGCAGTTCTTC
TRBJ1-1 few TRBV12-3/TRBV12-4 - CASSRGPNTEAFF TGTGCCAGCAGCAGGGGTCCGAACACTGAAGCTTTCTTT
TRBJ2-6 - TRBV20-1 - CSAIGSGANVLTF TGCAGTGCTATAGGATCTGGGGCCAACGTCCTGACTTTC
TRBJ1-3 once TRBV7-9 - CASSFWGRKGNTIYF TGTGCCAGCAGCTTTTGGGGACGGAAAGGAAACACCATATATTTT
TRBJ2-6 - TRBV7-9 - CASSYPRGGAGVNVLTF TGTGCCAGCAGCTACCCGAGGGGGGGTGCTGGGGTCAACGTCCTGACTTTC
TRBJ2-3 - TRBV20-1 - CSARVFGEAGTDTQYF TGCAGTGCTAGAGTGTTCGGCGAGGCAGGGACAGATACGCAGTATTTT
TRBJ1-1 - TRBV7-6 TRBD1 CAIGTGPNTEAFF TGTGCCATCGGGACAGGGCCGAACACTGAAGCTTTCTTT
TRBJ2-4 - TRBV15 - CATSKRNWENIQYF TGTGCCACCAGCAAAAGGAACTGGGAAAACATTCAGTACTTC
TRBJ1-1 many TRBV15 - CATSRGGSATEAFF TGTGCCACCAGCAGAGGTGGATCGGCCACTGAAGCTTTCTTT
TRBJ2-1 few TRBV7-9 - CASSSAYGNEQFF TGTGCCAGCAGCTCCGCCTATGGCAATGAGCAGTTCTTC
TRBJ1-1 few TRBV24-1 TRBD1 CATGSGGTEAFF TGTGCCACCGGCTCAGGGGGCACTGAAGCTTTCTTT
TRBJ2-1 - TRBV10-3 - CAIGTLQRNEQFF TGTGCCATCGGGACTTTGCAACGCAATGAGCAGTTCTTC
TRBJ1-5 - TRBV20-1 - CSASRGLGSNQPQHF TGCAGTGCTAGTAGGGGATTAGGGAGCAATCAGCCCCAGCATTTT
TRBJ2-1 many TRBV25-1 - CASSDRDGLGNEQFF TGTGCCAGCAGTGATCGCGACGGTCTAGGGAATGAGCAGTTCTTC
TRBJ2-1 - TRBV7-2 TRBD1 CASSQDRGVGEQFF TGTGCCAGCAGTCAAGACAGGGGTGTAGGTGAGCAGTTCTTC
TRBJ1-2 few TRBV5-1 - CALPDGLNYGYTF TGCGCCCTCCCCGATGGCCTAAACTATGGCTACACCTTC
TRBJ2-1 - TRBV7-9 - CASSLGLVIRGEQFF TGTGCCAGCAGCTTAGGTCTAGTTATAAGGGGTGAGCAGTTCTTC
TRBJ2-7 few TRBV27 TRBD2 CASSGLAGVTPHEQYF TGTGCCAGCAGCGGACTAGCGGGAGTCACCCCCCACGAGCAGTACTTC
TRBJ1-2 many TRBV20-1 - CSARVNYGYTF TGCAGTGCTAGAGTTAACTATGGCTACACCTTC
TRBJ2-7 - TRBV29-1 - CSVVEGPVYEQYF TGCAGCGTTGTCGAGGGTCCCGTCTACGAGCAGTACTTC
TRBJ1-4 - TRBV9 - CASSPGAEGTNEKLFF TGTGCCAGCAGCCCTGGGGCAGAGGGAACTAATGAAAAACTGTTTTTT
TRBJ1-2 - TRBV18 - CASSLYRDGYTF TGTGCCAGCTCACTATACCGCGATGGCTACACCTTC
TRBJ1-2 - TRBV6-1 - CASSEQVQTNYGYTF TGTGCCAGCAGTGAGCAAGTACAGACCAACTATGGCTACACCTTC
TRBJ2-3 - TRBV2 TRBD1 CASSGLKTGITDTQYF TGTGCCAGCAGTGGCCTTAAGACAGGGATCACAGATACGCAGTATTTT
TRBJ2-5 - TRBV11-2 TRBD2 CASSLVGPSGPWGETQYF TGTGCCAGCAGCTTAGTCGGCCCTAGCGGCCCCTGGGGGGAGACCCAGTACTTC
TRBJ1-1 - TRBV20-1 TRBD1 CSAFRQGENTEAFF TGCAGTGCTTTCCGACAGGGGGAAAACACTGAAGCTTTCTTT
TRBJ2-2 - TRBV5-1 - CASSLEWHTGELFF TGCGCCAGCAGCTTGGAGTGGCACACCGGGGAGCTGTTTTTT
TRBJ1-1 many TRBV29-1 - CSTIDHGLRDTEAFF TGCAGCACAATAGATCACGGGTTGAGGGACACTGAAGCTTTCTTT
TRBJ1-5 many TRBV12-3/TRBV12-4 - CASSLAGGQPQHF TGTGCCAGCAGTTTAGCGGGGGGTCAGCCCCAGCATTTT
TRBJ1-1 - TRBV6-5 - CASSYSMGGNTEAFF TGTGCCAGCAGTTACTCGATGGGGGGCAACACTGAAGCTTTCTTT
TRBJ2-1 - TRBV20-1 - CSARELSSSSMSYNEQFF TGCAGTGCTAGAGAACTAAGCTCGTCTAGTATGTCCTACAATGAGCAGTTCTTC
TRBJ1-2 - TRBV6-5 TRBD1 CASSYAPGGAGGYTF TGTGCCAGCAGTTACGCCCCAGGGGGCGCGGGTGGCTACACCTTC
TRBJ2-1 few TRBV5-6 - CASRVQSSYNEQFF TGTGCCAGCAGGGTACAAAGCTCCTACAATGAGCAGTTCTTC
TRBJ2-3 - TRBV12-3/TRBV12-4 - CASTPQGTDTQYF TGTGCCAGCACCCCACAGGGCACAGATACGCAGTATTTT